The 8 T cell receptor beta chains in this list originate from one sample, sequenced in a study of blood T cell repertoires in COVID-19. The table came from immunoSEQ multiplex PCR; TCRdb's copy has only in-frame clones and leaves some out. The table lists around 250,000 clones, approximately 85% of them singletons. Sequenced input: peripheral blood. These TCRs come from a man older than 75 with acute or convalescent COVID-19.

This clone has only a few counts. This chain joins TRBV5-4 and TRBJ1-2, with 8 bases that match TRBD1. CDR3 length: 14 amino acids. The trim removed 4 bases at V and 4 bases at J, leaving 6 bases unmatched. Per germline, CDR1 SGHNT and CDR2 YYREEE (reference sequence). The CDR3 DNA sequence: TGTGCCAGCAGCCCCGACAGGGGCGGCTATGGCTACACCTTC. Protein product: CASSPDRGGYGYTF. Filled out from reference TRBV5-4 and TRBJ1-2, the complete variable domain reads ETGVTQSPTHLIKTRGQQVTLRCSSQSGHNTVSWYQQALGQGPQFIFQYYREEENGRGNFPPRFSGLQFPNYSSELNVNALELDDSALYLCASSPDRGGYGYTFGSGTRLTVV.

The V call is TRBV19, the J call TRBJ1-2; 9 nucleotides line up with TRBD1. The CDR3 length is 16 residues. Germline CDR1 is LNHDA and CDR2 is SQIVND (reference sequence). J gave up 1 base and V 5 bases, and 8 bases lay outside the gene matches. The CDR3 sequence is CASSPFGTGNNYGYTF. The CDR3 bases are TGTGCCAGTAGTCCTTTCGGGACAGGGAATAACTATGGCTACACCTTC.

CDR3 protein: CATSRDAQGDLYQETQYF. The CDR3 region has the DNA TGTGCCACCAGCAGAGATGCTCAGGGGGACCTTTACCAAGAGACCCAGTACTTC. The V and J genes are TRBV15 and TRBJ2-5; 7 nucleotides match TRBD1. The ends lost 0 bases at V and 0 bases at J; junction bases unmatched: 10. This CDR3 region has 18 residues. Germline CDR1 reads LNHNV; CDR2 reads YYDKDF (reference sequence).

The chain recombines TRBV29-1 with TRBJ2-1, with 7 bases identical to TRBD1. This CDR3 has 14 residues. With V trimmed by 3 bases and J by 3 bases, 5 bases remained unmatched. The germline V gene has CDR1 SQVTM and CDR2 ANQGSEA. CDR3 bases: TGCAGCGTTGATAAGGGGGCTAGCTACAATGAGCAGTTCTTC. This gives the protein CSVDKGASYNEQFF.

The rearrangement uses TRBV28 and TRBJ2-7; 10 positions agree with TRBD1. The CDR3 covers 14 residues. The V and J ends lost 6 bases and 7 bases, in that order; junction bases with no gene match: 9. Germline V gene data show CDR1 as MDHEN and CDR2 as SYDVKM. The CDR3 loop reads CASSRQGARGEQYF. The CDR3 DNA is TGTGCCAGCAGCCGACAGGGGGCAAGGGGAGAGCAGTACTTC.

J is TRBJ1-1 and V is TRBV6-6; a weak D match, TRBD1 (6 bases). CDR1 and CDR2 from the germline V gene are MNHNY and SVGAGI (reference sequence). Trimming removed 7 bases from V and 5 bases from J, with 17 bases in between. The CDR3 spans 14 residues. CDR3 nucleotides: TGTGCCAGCAACGTACAGGGTAGGGAGACTGAAGCTTTCTTT. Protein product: CASNVQGRETEAFF.

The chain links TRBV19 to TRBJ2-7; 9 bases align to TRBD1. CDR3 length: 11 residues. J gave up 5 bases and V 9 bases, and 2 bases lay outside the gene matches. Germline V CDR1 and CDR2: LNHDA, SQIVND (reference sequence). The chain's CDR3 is CASDRGDEQYF. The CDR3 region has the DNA TGTGCCAGCGACAGGGGGGACGAGCAGTACTTC.

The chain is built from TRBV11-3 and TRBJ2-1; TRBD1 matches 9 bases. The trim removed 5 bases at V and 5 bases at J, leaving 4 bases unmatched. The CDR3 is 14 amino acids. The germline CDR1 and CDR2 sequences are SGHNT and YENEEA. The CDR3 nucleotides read TGTGCCAGCAGCGACAGGGGGGGAAACAATGAGCAGTTCTTC. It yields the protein CASSDRGGNNEQFF.